This T cell receptor (beta chain) came from a study of T cell repertoires in cytomegalovirus infection. Regarding the study as a whole: CMV-specific HLA-C-restricted TCR beta clonotypes dominated the ex vivo response. CMV carriers with the relevant HLA were identified by cumulative public TCR beta family frequency.

Trimming shortened V by 4 bases and J by 12 bases, and 20 bases separated the two germline ends. The V gene's germline CDR1 is MNHNS and CDR2 SASEGT. The CDR3 sequence is 14 residues long. As to this clonotype: Its specificity is unknown.

TCRdb recomputed calls from the reads with MiXCR, one row per CDR3 protein. The table has approximately 750,000 distinct CDR3 sequences, about a third seen once. The clonotype comes from a human donor in good health (CMV status not recorded). Some clones in this sample may be carry-over from other donors' samples. The V and J genes are TRBV6-1 and TRBJ2-3, with D unclear. The sample was PBMCs. The DNA for the CDR3 is TGTGCCAGCAGTGGAGTCGTGGATCAGACGCAACAGTATTTT. This encodes CASSGVVDQTQQYF.